This TCR beta chain was observed in a study of CD8+CD57+ T cells in acquired aplastic anemia. Study overall: CD4+ and CD8+ cells, once sorted, gave DNA averaging about 3 ug.

Selection for sequencing was limited to patients who had shown CD8+CD57+ cell expansion by flow cytometry. As a group, the patients uniformly had severe acquired aplastic anemia. Untreated patients provided the blood samples, with no therapy given before sampling. Turning to this clonotype: Antigen: not known. A read error may produce the germline difference seen at one junction end.

The study's findings and limits: Shared by patients and controls, around 27 CD8+ CDR3s were abundant in patients.

The CDR3 runs 14 residues. CDR1 LNHNV and CDR2 YYDKDF come from the germline V gene (reference sequence). TCR beta VDJ and CDR3 were profiled, and genomic DNA was the template. TCRdb reprocessed the reads with MiXCR, giving one entry per CDR3 protein. The data hold about 180,000 distinct CDR3 sequences, with nearly 50% observed a single time. This sequence joins TRBV15 and TRBJ2-7; 9 nucleotides align to TRBD1. The sample was sorted CD4+, CD8+, or CD8+CD57+ T cells (not recorded which) from PBMCs. This receptor was identified in a human donor with aplastic anemia. The DNA for the CDR3 is TGTGCCACCAGCGGAGACAGGGGGACCTACGAGCAGTACTTC. This sequence encodes CATSGDRGTYEQYF.